A selection of T cell receptor beta chains follows, all from one sample in a study of PD-1 blockade in mismatch repair-deficient tumors. Clones were sequenced by immunoSEQ multiplex PCR, and TCRdb holds only the in-frame ones, with some missing. Of more than 95,000 clones detected, approximately 90% appear once; the ten largest clones hold roughly 13%. The sample in question was peripheral blood, obtained 44 weeks after starting pembrolizumab. Receptor source: an adult with mismatch repair-deficient cancer. CDR3s leave out the opening cysteine and the closing phenylalanine or tryptophan. Part of the rows lack a size; the others show once, few, many or a class for expanded clones.

V: TRBV6-5; size: -; CDR3: ASSLQGPNQPQH
V: TRBV2; size: -; CDR3: ASSEFWSSGETQY
V: TRBV6-5; size: -; CDR3: ATRAGAHQPQH
V: TRBV6-5; size: -; CDR3: ASSYSGTGRPYEQY
V: TRBV30; size: few; CDR3: AWSGTGGDLSGYT
V: TRBV6-1; size: -; CDR3: ASRNINEQF
V: TRBV29-1; size: -; CDR3: SVDKGAAKTQY
V: TRBV6-5; size: -; CDR3: ASSYSNDYEQY
V: TRBV7-9; size: -; CDR3: ASSPSWGEQY
V: TRBV5-5; size: -; CDR3: ASSFYYSSSYNEQF
V: TRBV25-1; size: -; CDR3: ATHPGGAAGANVLT
V: TRBV19; size: -; CDR3: ASSMGTGGTSTDTQY
V: TRBV7-9; size: few; CDR3: ASSFPGELF
V: TRBV27; size: -; CDR3: ASSLNGYEQF
V: TRBV19; size: -; CDR3: ASSIDSRTGHTQY
V: TRBV2; size: -; CDR3: ASRILLGPYEQY
V: TRBV7-3; size: -; CDR3: ASSLLAGGYNEQF
V: TRBV10-1; size: -; CDR3: ASSDQGETQY
V: TRBV27; size: -; CDR3: ASSDFRLAKNIQY
V: TRBV11-2; size: -; CDR3: ASSLEGGYGYT
V: TRBV2; size: -; CDR3: ASSDYQRSFYNEQF
V: TRBV6-5; size: many; CDR3: ASKLQGNYGYT
V: TRBV7-4; size: -; CDR3: ASSSPQGILWYGYT
V: TRBV14; size: once; CDR3: ASSQVRGFDSIYGYT
V: TRBV11-2; size: once; CDR3: ASSSPSGVGNEQF
V: TRBV15; size: -; CDR3: ATSPGGAGANVLT
V: TRBV28; size: -; CDR3: ASTSRWGSGANVLT
V: TRBV7-3; size: once; CDR3: ASSPALPLAGRDTQY
V: TRBV28; size: -; CDR3: ASSVPSGHQETQY
V: TRBV25-1; size: -; CDR3: ASGGLAGGGDTQY
V: TRBV4-1; size: -; CDR3: ASSLEGDGTDTQY
V: TRBV4-1; size: -; CDR3: ASSPRGGSSVAYEQY
V: TRBV30; size: -; CDR3: AWNKFGVSLATNEKLF